One sample yielded the 12 T cell receptor beta chains listed below, sequenced in a study of T cells in Graves' hyperthyroidism and ophthalmopathy. There were TCR beta CDR3 regions amplified from RNA transcripts. An initial round of RT-PCR targeting the TCR CDR3 relied on the HTBI primer set. TCRdb used MiXCR to reprocess the multiplex PCR reads, holding one entry per CDR3 protein. This table holds 300,000 to 450,000 distinct CDR3 sequences, around 14% found once. Sequencing input: blood. The receptors derive from a woman between 18 and 29 years old with Graves' hyperthyroidism that later progressed to Graves' ophthalmopathy.

This clonotype was seen more than once but under ten times. The chain recombines TRBV6-5 with TRBJ2-2, with D perhaps TRBD2 (6 bases). The CDR3 is 14 amino acids. CDR1 is MNHEY and CDR2 is SVGAGI in the germline V gene. Trimming took 2 bases from V and 6 from J, leaving 10 bases between them. The CDR3 here is CASSYGRLAGELFF. The CDR3 DNA is TGTGCCAGCAGTTACGGTCGACTAGCCGGGGAGCTGTTTTTT.

This clonotype has a count of ten or more. This chain links TRBV5-1 with TRBJ2-1; TRBD1 matches at 10 bases. V was clipped by 4 bases and J by 7 bases; unmatched bases: 11. The CDR3 extends over 16 amino acids. Germline V gives CDR1 SGHRS, CDR2 YFSETQ. CDR3 in amino acids: CASSPPDRGRSNEQFF. DNA of the CDR3: TGCGCCAGCAGCCCGCCTGACAGGGGGCGAAGTAATGAGCAGTTCTTC.

This clonotype occurred a few times. The chain couples TRBV25-1 to TRBJ2-7; possibly TRBD2 for D (5 bases). This CDR3 comprises 13 residues. Trimming removed 4 bases from V and 4 bases from J, with 11 bases in between. Germline V gene sequence: CDR1 MGHDK, CDR2 SYGVNS. CDR3 nucleotides: TGTGCCAGCAGTGCTCTTCGAGGGTACGAGCAGTACTTC. Amino acid sequence: CASSALRGYEQYF.

The V gene is TRBV20-1, the J gene TRBJ1-5; D gene uncertain. Looked up from germline, CDR1 is DFQATT and CDR2 is SNEGSKA (reference sequence). Trimming left V 0 bases short and J 0 bases short, with 12 bases between. The CDR3 has 16 amino acids. Here the CDR3 DNA reads TGCAGTGCTAGAGATCTCTACGGCTATAGCAATCAGCCCCAGCATTTT. This translates into CSARDLYGYSNQPQHF.

This clonotype came up a few times. This chain uses TRBV20-1 with TRBJ2-3; the D gene is possibly TRBD1 (6 bases). There are 15 residues in the CDR3. V was clipped by 5 bases and J by 0 bases, with 15 bases between them. CDR1 DFQATT and CDR2 SNEGSKA come from the germline V gene (reference sequence). The CDR3 DNA follows: TGCAGTGCTGGTACCGGGACATTAAGCACAGATACGCAGTATTTT. It specifies CSAGTGTLSTDTQYF.

This clonotype was observed at least ten times. V and J are TRBV7-9 and TRBJ2-1; 11 bases match TRBD2. In germline, CDR1 is SEHNR, CDR2 FQNEAQ (reference sequence). V lost 4 bases and J lost 6; bases outside the gene matches: 2. CDR3 length equals 14 residues. CDR3 coding DNA: TGTGCCAGCAGCTCACTAGCGGGAGCCAATGAGCAGTTCTTC. It yields the protein CASSSLAGANEQFF.

This clonotype was detected ten times or more. The chain links TRBV28 to TRBJ1-5, with a weak D call TRBD1 (5 bases). The CDR3 totals 14 residues. In germline, CDR1 is MDHEN, CDR2 SYDVKM. The V gene lost 8 bases and the J gene lost 4 bases, with 15 bases spanning the gap. This CDR3 reads CASVPRTFNQPQHF. CDR3 DNA: TGTGCCAGCGTCCCCCGGACATTTAATCAGCCCCAGCATTTT.

This clonotype was detected a few times. The V and J genes are TRBV27 and TRBJ2-1, with TRBD2 as a possible D gene (6 bases). Trimming cost V 4 bases and J 2 bases, with 12 bases left between them. The CDR3 spans 15 residues. Germline CDR1 reads MNHEY; CDR2 reads SMNVEV (reference sequence). CDR3 amino acids: CASSYEAGAYNEQFF. Here the CDR3 DNA reads TGTGCCAGCAGTTATGAAGCGGGCGCCTACAATGAGCAGTTCTTC.

This clonotype was found many times. V usage is TRBV7-8 and J usage is TRBJ2-7; 8 nucleotides align to TRBD2. This CDR3 is 15 amino acids long. V dropped 7 bases and J dropped 5; count of bases not matched to a gene: 13. The germline gives CDR1 SGHVS, CDR2 FQNEAQ. CDR3 residues: CASTQGFSGTHEQYF. CDR3 DNA sequence: TGTGCCAGCACCCAGGGGTTTAGCGGGACCCACGAGCAGTACTTC.

At least ten counts were recorded for this clonotype. This chain uses TRBV20-1 with TRBJ1-5, with 7 bases fitting TRBD1. There are 14 residues in the CDR3. Germline V gene sequence: CDR1 DFQATT, CDR2 SNEGSKA (reference sequence). V shed 2 bases and J 5 bases; nucleotides not matched to a gene: 6. CDR3 bases: TGCAGTGCTAGATCCCGACAGGGACATCAGCCCCAGCATTTT. Its translation: CSARSRQGHQPQHF.

Many counts were recorded for this clonotype. The rearrangement joins TRBV6-2 or TRBV6-3 to TRBJ2-1; 9 bases are shared with TRBD2. J was trimmed by 8 bases and V by 5 bases; bases with no gene match: 7. This CDR3 spans 14 amino acids. Germline loops: CDR1 MNHEY, CDR2 SVGEGT. The CDR3 coding sequence is TGTGCCAGCAGTCCAGCGGGAGGAGGCGATGAGCAGTTCTTC. Protein product: CASSPAGGGDEQFF.

This clonotype was detected ten times or more. The rearrangement uses TRBV20-1 and TRBJ2-7, with TRBD1 matching over 8 bases. The CDR3 is made up of 13 amino acids. J was trimmed by 2 bases and V by 3 bases; bases with no gene match: 3. Germline CDR1 and CDR2: DFQATT and SNEGSKA (reference sequence). CDR3 amino acids: CSARLQGAYEQYF. Written as DNA, the CDR3 is TGCAGTGCTAGGCTACAGGGGGCCTACGAGCAGTACTTC.